Reported below is one T cell receptor beta chain. The entry originates in a study of patients and donors after allogeneic stem cell transplantation. The trim removed 1 base at V and 4 bases at J, leaving 11 bases unmatched. Germline V gene lookup returns CDR1 SGHVS and CDR2 FNYEAQ. CDR3 length: 18 amino acids. TCRdb itself ran the RT-PCR reads through MiXCR, one entry per CDR3 protein. Seen here are approximately 220,000 distinct CDR3 sequences, 35% to 45% observed once, and the top ten hold approximately 10%. Sequencing input: blood, either unsorted or a sorted T cell fraction (not recorded which). The receptor was derived from a human donor who was either an allogeneic HSCT recipient or a stem cell or donor lymphocyte infusion donor (not recorded which). It is not recorded whose cells these are; they may come from a transplant donor. V usage is TRBV7-6 and J usage is TRBJ2-1; TRBD2 matches at 9 bases. The CDR3 here is CASSLGAIAGAFYNEQFF. The DNA for the CDR3 is TGTGCCAGCAGCTTAGGGGCGATAGCGGGGGCATTTTACAATGAGCAGTTCTTC.